This T cell receptor (beta chain) was retrieved from a study of cytomegalovirus exposure and HLA in healthy donors. This clone was counted between two and nine times. Use of 60 Vbeta and 13 Jbeta primers characterized the PCR. The method was immunoSEQ multiplex PCR; TCRdb's version includes in-frame clones alone and lacks a portion of them. The sample carries around 130,000 clones, 65% to 90% recorded once. The CDR3 is 17 residues long. Trimming left V 0 bases short and J 4 bases short, with 16 bases between. Germline lookup yields CDR1 SGDLS and CDR2 YYNGEE. What was sequenced was PBMCs. The rearrangement joins TRBV9 to TRBJ2-2; tentative D call: TRBD2 (5 bases). The sequence came from a girl aged 2-9 years in good health and CMV-seronegative. The CDR3 here is CASSVVSWQAGTGELFF. In nucleotides, the CDR3 is TGTGCCAGCAGCGTAGTTTCTTGGCAGGCGGGCACCGGGGAGCTGTTTTTT.